Detailed here is one T cell receptor beta chain. Its antigen is still unknown. This entry is derived from a study of PD-1 blockade in classical Hodgkin lymphoma. Regarding the study as a whole: Prior therapy or disease activity may underlie the repertoire differences, whose causes remain undefined.

Looked up from germline, CDR1 is SQVTM and CDR2 is ANQGSEA. This CDR3 has 12 residues. Trimming took off 7 bases at V and 7 bases at J, with 14 bases between the two ends. There was relapse after autologous stem cell transplantation in every patient, and there was variation in brentuximab vedotin exposure. Through magnetic negative selection, CD8+ T cells were separated from PBMCs that had been thawed. This table comes from immunoSEQ multiplex PCR, and its TCRdb copy is limited to in-frame clones, with some not included. Of around 6,100 clones detected, around half appear once; the ten largest clones hold roughly 15%.

The rearrangement joins TRBV29-1 to TRBJ2-4, with TRBD1 as a possible D gene (6 bases). The sample in question was CD8+ T cells from blood, obtained at baseline. The TCR sequence derives from a human donor with classical Hodgkin lymphoma. In DNA form, the CDR3 reads TGCAGCGCCGGGACATCAATGAACATTCAGTACTTC. Translation: CSAGTSMNIQYF.